This T cell receptor beta chain came from a study of blood T cell repertoires in COVID-19. Study context: Researchers got acute and convalescent COVID-19 samples from the United States, Italy and Spain.

V was trimmed by 0 bases and J by 1 base, leaving 4 bases between them. CDR1 is SGHKS, CDR2 YYEKEE, per germline (reference sequence). CDR3 length: 13 amino acids. In the source study's methods: Scientists estimated how many nucleated cells there were by amplifying reference gene primers. TCRdb's table, derived via immunoSEQ multiplex PCR, lists solely in-frame clones and lacks some. V and J calls and clone size come straight from that table; D and trimming were deduced from the DNA. This table holds around 300,000 clones, roughly 89% found once. Participant-given clinical history determined each cohort assignment. Donors in Cohort 3 counted as recovered after two negative PCRs, clearance, or symptom resolution.

Sequencing used PBMCs or T cells enriched from blood (not recorded which). This rearrangement joins TRBV5-5 to TRBJ2-5; D is unresolved. The origin of this receptor is a woman aged 40 to 49 who had recovered from COVID-19. The CDR3 DNA reads as TGTGCCAGCAGCTTGGCGGTCCAAGAGACCCAGTACTTC. This translates into CASSLAVQETQYF.